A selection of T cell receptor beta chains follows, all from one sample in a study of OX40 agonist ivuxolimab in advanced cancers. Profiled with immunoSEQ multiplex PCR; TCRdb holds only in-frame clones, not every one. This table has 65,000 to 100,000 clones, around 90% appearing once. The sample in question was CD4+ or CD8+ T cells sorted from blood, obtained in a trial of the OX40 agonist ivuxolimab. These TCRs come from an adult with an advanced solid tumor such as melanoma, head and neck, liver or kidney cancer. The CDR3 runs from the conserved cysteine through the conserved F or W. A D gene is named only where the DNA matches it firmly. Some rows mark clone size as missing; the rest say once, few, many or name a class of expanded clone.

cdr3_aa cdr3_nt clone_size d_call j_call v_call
CASSPRGLGSNEKLFF TGTGCCAGCTCACCACGTGGGTTGGGATCTAATGAAAAACTGTTTTTT NA NA TRBJ1-4 TRBV18
CASNWGNTYNEQFF TGTGCCAGCAATTGGGGAAATACCTACAATGAGCAGTTCTTC NA NA TRBJ2-1 TRBV28
CASSEPRANIQYF TGTGCCAGCAGTGAACCCAGGGCGAACATTCAGTACTTC NA NA TRBJ2-4 TRBV6-1
CASSPGTGNQPQHF TGTGCCAGCAGTCCAGGGACGGGCAATCAGCCCCAGCATTTT NA NA TRBJ1-5 TRBV27
CASSLQGGPIWANVLTF TGTGCCAGCAGTTTACAGGGGGGGCCAATCTGGGCCAACGTCCTGACTTTC once NA TRBJ2-6 TRBV2
CASSSGQGKDQPQHF TGTGCCAGCAGTTCGGGACAGGGGAAGGATCAGCCCCAGCATTTT NA TRBD1 TRBJ1-5 TRBV6-1
CASTEKLTGYTF TGTGCCAGCACCGAGAAGTTGACAGGCTACACCTTC NA NA TRBJ1-2 TRBV28
CASSFQVGTEAFF TGTGCCAGCAGCTTCCAGGTGGGCACTGAAGCTTTCTTT once NA TRBJ1-1 TRBV11-2
CASSFPGQGAGEQYF TGTGCCAGCAGCTTCCCGGGACAGGGGGCAGGGGAGCAGTACTTC NA TRBD1 TRBJ2-7 TRBV7-2
CASSLGFRGRGGEQFF TGTGCCAGCAGCTTAGGATTCAGGGGAAGGGGGGGTGAGCAGTTCTTC few NA TRBJ2-1 TRBV11-1
CASKSGGANVLTF TGTGCCAGCAAGTCCGGAGGGGCCAACGTCCTGACTTTC NA NA TRBJ2-6 TRBV2
CASRVSGVDTGELFF TGTGCCAGCCGGGTGTCGGGAGTAGACACCGGGGAGCTGTTTTTT NA NA TRBJ2-2 TRBV9
CATTSPGQGYGYTF TGTGCCACCACCTCTCCGGGACAGGGCTATGGCTACACCTTC NA TRBD1 TRBJ1-2 TRBV28
CASSLGLKDTQYF TGTGCCAGCAGTTTAGGGCTAAAAGATACGCAGTATTTT NA NA TRBJ2-3 TRBV27
CASSLASGANVLTF TGTGCCAGCAGCTTAGCCTCTGGGGCCAACGTCCTGACTTTC NA NA TRBJ2-6 TRBV7-9
CASGGGEQYF TGTGCCAGCGGCGGGGGCGAGCAGTACTTC NA TRBD2 TRBJ2-7 TRBV7-6
CATGTQGGTQYF TGTGCCACAGGGACCCAAGGCGGTACGCAGTATTTT NA NA TRBJ2-3 TRBV19
CASSYKGAPYEQYF TGTGCCAGCAGTTACAAGGGGGCCCCCTACGAGCAGTACTTC NA TRBD1 TRBJ2-7 TRBV6-5
CASSLSGPRQGNGYTF TGCGCCAGCAGCTTGTCTGGACCCCGGCAAGGGAATGGCTACACCTTC NA NA TRBJ1-2 TRBV5-1
CASTRWDRGLRQPQHF TGTGCCAGCACAAGGTGGGACAGGGGGCTTAGGCAGCCCCAGCATTTT NA TRBD1 TRBJ1-5 TRBV28
CASSESRLGDTQYF TGCGCCAGCAGTGAGTCCCGGTTGGGAGATACGCAGTATTTT NA NA TRBJ2-3 TRBV10-1
CASSPNGRGKETQYF TGTGCCAGCAGCCCGAATGGACGGGGAAAAGAGACCCAGTACTTC NA NA TRBJ2-5 TRBV6-5